The 3 T cell receptor beta chains below come from one sample, sequenced in a study of blood T cell repertoires in COVID-19. Only in-frame clones appear in the TCRdb table, and some are missing; sequencing was by immunoSEQ multiplex PCR. The top ten hold 6% to 7.5% of the sample, which has about 82,000 clones, about four fifths seen once. The sequencing sample was made of peripheral blood. The receptors stem from a man aged 45-65 years with active or convalescent COVID-19.

The V call is TRBV10-1, the J call TRBJ2-7, with D maybe TRBD2 (6 bases). The CDR3 sequence is 15 residues long. Trimming cost V 3 bases and J 2 bases, with 14 bases left between them. CDR1 is WNHNN and CDR2 is SYGVQD in the germline V gene (reference sequence). CDR3 protein: CASSDSRTKPYEQYF. The CDR3 DNA follows: TGCGCCAGCAGTGATTCCCGGACTAAGCCCTACGAGCAGTACTTC.

V gene TRBV7-9 combines with J gene TRBJ2-7; 8 nucleotides align to TRBD1. The CDR3 loop spans 13 amino acids. In germline, CDR1 is SEHNR, CDR2 FQNEAQ (reference sequence). V trimming: 6 bases; J trimming: 0 bases; junction bases outside the gene matches: 1. CDR3 residues: CASSQGASYEQYF. CDR3 DNA sequence: TGTGCCAGCAGTCAGGGGGCCTCCTACGAGCAGTACTTC.

This chain connects TRBV3-1 (or the pseudogene TRBV3-2) to TRBJ1-2, with D perhaps matching TRBD1 (6 bases). Germline V gene lookup returns CDR1 LGHDT and CDR2 YNNKEL (reference sequence). V was pared by 1 base and J by 2 bases, with 11 bases between. The CDR3 has 15 amino acids. Here the CDR3 DNA reads TGTGCCAGCAGCCAAGCGGGGGGGCAAAACTATGGCTACACCTTC. Translated: CASSQAGGQNYGYTF.